The source of this TCR beta chain is a study of OX40 agonist ivuxolimab in advanced cancers. This clone was recorded once. Only in-frame clones appear in the TCRdb table, and some are missing; sequencing was by immunoSEQ multiplex PCR. The sample has approximately 97,000 clones; approximately 87% are singletons. The length of the CDR3 is 13 residues. The ends were cut back, 2 bases at V and 7 bases at J, with 11 bases in the middle. Germline lookup yields CDR1 MNHNY and CDR2 SVGAGI (reference sequence). The chain combines TRBV6-6 with TRBJ1-2; TRBD1 is a possible D gene (6 bases). The sequence was obtained from an adult with an advanced solid tumor such as melanoma, head and neck, liver or kidney cancer. The specimen was CD4+ or CD8+ T cells sorted from blood, collected in a trial of the OX40 agonist ivuxolimab. The CDR3 sequence: CASSYTRTAGYTF. The CDR3 region has the DNA TGTGCCAGCAGTTACACCCGGACAGCTGGCTACACCTTC.